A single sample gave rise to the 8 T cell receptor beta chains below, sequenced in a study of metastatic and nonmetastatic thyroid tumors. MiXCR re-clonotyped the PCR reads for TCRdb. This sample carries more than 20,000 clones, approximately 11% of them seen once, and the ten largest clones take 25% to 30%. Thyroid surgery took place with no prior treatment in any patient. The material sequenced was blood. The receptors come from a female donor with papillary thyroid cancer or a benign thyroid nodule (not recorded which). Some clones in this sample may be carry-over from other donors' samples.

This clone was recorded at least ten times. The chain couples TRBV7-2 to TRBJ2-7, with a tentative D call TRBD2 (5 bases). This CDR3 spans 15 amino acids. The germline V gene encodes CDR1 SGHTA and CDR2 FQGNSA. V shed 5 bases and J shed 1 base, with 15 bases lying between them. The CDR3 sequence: CASSRTPTTSYEQYF. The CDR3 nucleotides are TGTGCCAGCAGCCGCACCCCGACTACTTCCTACGAGCAGTACTTC. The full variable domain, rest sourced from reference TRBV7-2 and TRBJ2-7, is GAGVSQSPSNKVTEKGKDVELRCDPISGHTALYWYRQSLGQGLEFLIYFQGNSAPDKSGLPSDRFSAERTGGSVSTLTIQRTQQEDSAVYLCASSRTPTTSYEQYFGPGTRLTVT.

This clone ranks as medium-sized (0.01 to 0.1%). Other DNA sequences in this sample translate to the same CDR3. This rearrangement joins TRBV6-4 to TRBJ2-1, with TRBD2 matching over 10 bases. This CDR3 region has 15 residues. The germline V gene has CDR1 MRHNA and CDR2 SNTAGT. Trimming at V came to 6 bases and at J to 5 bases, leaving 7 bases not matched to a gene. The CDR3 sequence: CASRASGGRNNEQFF. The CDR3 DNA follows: TGTGCCAGCAGGGCTAGCGGGGGTCGTAACAATGAGCAGTTCTTC.

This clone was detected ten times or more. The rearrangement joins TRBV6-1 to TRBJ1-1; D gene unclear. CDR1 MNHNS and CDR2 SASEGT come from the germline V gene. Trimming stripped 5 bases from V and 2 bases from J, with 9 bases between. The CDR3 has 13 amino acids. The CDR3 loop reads CASSLTDNTEAFF. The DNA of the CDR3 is TGTGCCAGCAGTCTAACAGATAACACTGAAGCTTTCTTT.

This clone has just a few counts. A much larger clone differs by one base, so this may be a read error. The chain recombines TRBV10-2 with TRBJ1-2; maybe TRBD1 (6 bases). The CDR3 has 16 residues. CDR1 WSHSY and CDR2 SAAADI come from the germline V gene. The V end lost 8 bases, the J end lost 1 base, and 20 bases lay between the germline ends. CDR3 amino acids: CASPRPGVKFNYGYTF. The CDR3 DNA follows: TGCGCCAGCCCGAGGCCAGGGGTTAAGTTTAACTATGGCTACACCTTC.

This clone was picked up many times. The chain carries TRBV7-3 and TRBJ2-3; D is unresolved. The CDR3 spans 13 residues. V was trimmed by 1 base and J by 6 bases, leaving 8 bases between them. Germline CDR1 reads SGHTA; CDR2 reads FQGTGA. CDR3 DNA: TGTGCCAGCAGCTTAAGAATGGATGATACGCAGTATTTT. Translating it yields CASSLRMDDTQYF.

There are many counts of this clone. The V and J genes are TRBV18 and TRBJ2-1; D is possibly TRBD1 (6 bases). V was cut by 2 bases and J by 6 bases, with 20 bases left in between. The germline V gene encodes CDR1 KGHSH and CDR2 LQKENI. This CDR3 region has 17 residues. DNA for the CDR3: TGTGCCAGCTCACCAGACAAGGGACACCCTCCGGGCAATGAGCAGTTCTTC. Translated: CASSPDKGHPPGNEQFF.

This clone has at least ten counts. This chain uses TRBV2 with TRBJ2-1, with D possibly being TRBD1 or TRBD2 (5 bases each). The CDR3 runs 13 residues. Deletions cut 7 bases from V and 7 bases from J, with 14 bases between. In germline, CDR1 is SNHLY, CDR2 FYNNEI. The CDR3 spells CASTFWDENEQFF. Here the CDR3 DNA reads TGTGCCAGCACCTTTTGGGACGAAAATGAGCAGTTCTTC. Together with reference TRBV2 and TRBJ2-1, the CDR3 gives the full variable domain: EPEVTQTPSHQVTQMGQEVILRCVPISNHLYFYWYRQILGQKVEFLVSFYNNEISEKSEIFDDQFSVERPDGSNFTLKIRSTKLEDSAMYFCASTFWDENEQFFGPGTRLTVL.

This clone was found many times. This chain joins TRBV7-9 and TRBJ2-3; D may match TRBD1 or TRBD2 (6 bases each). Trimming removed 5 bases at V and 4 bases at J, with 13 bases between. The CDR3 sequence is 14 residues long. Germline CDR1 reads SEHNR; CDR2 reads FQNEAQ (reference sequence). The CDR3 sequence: CASSHRDLPDTQYF. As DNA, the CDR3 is TGTGCCAGCAGCCACAGGGACTTGCCAGATACGCAGTATTTT.